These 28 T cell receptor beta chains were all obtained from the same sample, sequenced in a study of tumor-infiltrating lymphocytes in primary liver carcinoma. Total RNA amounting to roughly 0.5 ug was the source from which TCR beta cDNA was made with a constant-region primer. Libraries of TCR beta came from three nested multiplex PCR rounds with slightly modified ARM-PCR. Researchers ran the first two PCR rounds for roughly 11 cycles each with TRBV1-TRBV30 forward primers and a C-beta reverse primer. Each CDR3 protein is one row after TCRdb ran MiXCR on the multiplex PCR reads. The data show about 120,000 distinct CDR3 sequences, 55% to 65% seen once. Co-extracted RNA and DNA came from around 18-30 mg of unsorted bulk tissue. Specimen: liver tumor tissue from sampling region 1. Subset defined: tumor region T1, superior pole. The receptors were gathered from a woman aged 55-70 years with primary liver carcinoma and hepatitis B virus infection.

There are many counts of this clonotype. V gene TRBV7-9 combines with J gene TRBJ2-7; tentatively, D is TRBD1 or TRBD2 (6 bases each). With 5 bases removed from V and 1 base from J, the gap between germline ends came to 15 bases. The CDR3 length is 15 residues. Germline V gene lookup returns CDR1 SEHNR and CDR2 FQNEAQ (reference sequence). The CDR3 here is CASSQEGGSSYEQYF. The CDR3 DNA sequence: TGTGCCAGCAGCCAGGAGGGGGGTTCTTCCTACGAGCAGTACTTC. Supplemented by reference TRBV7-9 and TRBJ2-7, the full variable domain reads DTGVSQNPRHKITKRGQNVTFRCDPISEHNRLYWYRQTLGQGPEFLTYFQNEAQLEKSRLLSDRFSAERPKGSFSTLEIQRTEQGDSAMYLCASSQEGGSSYEQYFGPGTRLTVT.

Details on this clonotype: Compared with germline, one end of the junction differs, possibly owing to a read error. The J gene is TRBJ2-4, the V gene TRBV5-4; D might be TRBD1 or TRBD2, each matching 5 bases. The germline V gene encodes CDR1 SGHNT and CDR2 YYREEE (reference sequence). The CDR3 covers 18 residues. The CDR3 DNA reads TGTGCCAGCAGCTTACCCGGGAACTCCGCCGGGGCCAAAAGCATTCAGTACTTC. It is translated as CASSLPGNSAGAKSIQYF.

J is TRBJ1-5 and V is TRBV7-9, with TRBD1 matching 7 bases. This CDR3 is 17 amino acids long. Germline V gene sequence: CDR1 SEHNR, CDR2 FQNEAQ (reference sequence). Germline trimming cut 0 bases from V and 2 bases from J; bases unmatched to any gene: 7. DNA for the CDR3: TGTGCCAGCAGCTTAGCCCCCCGACAGGGTGGCAATCAGCCCCAGCATTTT. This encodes CASSLAPRQGGNQPQHF.

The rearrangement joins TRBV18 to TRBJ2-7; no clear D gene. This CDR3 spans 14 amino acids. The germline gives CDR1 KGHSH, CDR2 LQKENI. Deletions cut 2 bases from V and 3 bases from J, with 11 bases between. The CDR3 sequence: CASSPGQGDYEQYF. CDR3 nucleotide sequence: TGTGCCAGCTCACCAGGGCAAGGAGACTACGAGCAGTACTTC.

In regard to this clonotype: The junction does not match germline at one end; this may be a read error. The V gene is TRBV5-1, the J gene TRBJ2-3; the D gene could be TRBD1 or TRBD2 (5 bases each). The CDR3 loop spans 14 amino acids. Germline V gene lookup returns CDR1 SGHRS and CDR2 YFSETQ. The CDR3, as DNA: TGCTCCAGCAGCTCCGGGACCCAGACAGATACGCAGTATTTT. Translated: CSSSSGTQTDTQYF. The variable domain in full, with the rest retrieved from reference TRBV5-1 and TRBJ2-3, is KAGVTQTPRYLIKTRGQQVTLSCSPISGHRSVSWYQQTPGQGLQFLFEYFSETQRNKGNFPGRFSGRQFSNSRSEMNVSTLELGDSALYLCSSSSGTQTDTQYFGPGTRLTVL.

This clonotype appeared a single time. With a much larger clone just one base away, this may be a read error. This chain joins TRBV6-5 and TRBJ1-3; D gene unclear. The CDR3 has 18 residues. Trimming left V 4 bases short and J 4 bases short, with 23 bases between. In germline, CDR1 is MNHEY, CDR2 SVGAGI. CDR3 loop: CASSLDLFGVPRGNTIYF. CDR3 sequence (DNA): TGTGCCAGCAGTTTAGATCTGTTTGGAGTGCCGAGGGGAAACACCATATATTTT.

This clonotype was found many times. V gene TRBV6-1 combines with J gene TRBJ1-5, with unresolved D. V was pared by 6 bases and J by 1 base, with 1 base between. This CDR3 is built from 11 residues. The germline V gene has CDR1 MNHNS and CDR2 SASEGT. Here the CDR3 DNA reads TGTGCCAGCAGGAGCAATCAGCCCCAGCATTTT. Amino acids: CASRSNQPQHF.

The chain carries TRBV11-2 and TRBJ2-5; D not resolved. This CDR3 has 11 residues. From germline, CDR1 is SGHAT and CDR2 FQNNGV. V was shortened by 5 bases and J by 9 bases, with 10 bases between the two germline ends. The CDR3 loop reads CASSTTTAQYF. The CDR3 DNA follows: TGTGCCAGCAGCACCACCACTGCCCAGTACTTC.

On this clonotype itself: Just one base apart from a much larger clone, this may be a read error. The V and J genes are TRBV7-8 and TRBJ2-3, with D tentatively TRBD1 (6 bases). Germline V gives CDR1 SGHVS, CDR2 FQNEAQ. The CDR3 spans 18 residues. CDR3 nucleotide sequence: TGTGCCAGCAGCTTAATGGGCCCGGGGACACTCAGCAAAGATACGCAGTATTTT. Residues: CASSLMGPGTLSKDTQYF.

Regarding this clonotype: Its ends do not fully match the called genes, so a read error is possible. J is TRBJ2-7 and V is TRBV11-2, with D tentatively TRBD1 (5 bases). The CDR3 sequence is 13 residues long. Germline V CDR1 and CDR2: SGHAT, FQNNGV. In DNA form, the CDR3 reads TGTGCCATCAGCGCCGCTGGGGCCTACGAGCAATACTTC. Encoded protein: CAISAAGAYEQYF. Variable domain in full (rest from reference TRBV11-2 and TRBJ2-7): EAGVAQSPRYKIIEKRQSVAFWCNPISGHATLYWYQQILGQGPKLLIQFQNNGVVDDSQLPKDRFSAERLKGVDSTLKIQPAKLEDSAVYLCAISAAGAYEQYFGPGTRLTVT.

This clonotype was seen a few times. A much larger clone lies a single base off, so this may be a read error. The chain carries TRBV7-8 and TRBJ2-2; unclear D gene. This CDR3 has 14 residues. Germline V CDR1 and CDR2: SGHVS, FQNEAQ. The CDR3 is CVSSYILNTGELFF. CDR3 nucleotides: TGTGTCAGCAGTTACATATTGAACACCGGGGAGCTGTTTTTT.

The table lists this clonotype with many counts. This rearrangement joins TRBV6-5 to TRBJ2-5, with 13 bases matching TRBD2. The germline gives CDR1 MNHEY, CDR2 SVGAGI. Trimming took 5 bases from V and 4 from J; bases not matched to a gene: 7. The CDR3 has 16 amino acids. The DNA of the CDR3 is TGTGCCAGCAGTCTCGGACTAGCGGGAGTCTCAGAGACCCAGTACTTC. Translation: CASSLGLAGVSETQYF.

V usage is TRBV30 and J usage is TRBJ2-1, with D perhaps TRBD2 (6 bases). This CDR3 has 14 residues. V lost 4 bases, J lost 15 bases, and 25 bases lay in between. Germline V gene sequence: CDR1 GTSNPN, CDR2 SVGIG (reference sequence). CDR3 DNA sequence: TGTGCCTGGAAAGCTGGCGGGACTTCGTTGGTCCTGTTCTTC. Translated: CAWKAGGTSLVLFF.

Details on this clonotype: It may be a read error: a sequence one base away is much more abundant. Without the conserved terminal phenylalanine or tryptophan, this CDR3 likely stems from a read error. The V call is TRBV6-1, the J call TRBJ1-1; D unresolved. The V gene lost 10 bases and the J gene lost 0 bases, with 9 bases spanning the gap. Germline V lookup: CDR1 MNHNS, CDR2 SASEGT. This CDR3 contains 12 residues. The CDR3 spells CATQKVNTEAFS. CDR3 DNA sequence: TGTGCCACACAGAAGGTGAACACTGAAGCTTTCTCT.

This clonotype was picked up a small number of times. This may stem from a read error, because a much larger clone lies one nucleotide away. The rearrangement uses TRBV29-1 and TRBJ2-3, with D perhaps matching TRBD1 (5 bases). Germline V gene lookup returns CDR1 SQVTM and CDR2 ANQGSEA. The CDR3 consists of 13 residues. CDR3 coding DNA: TGCAGCGTTGGGCGGAGACTCACAGGTACGCAGTATTTT. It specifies CSVGRRLTGTQYF.

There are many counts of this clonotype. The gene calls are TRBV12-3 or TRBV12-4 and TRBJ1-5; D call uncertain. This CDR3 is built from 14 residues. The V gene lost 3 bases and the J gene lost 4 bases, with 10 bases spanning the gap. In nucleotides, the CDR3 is TGTGCCAGCAGTTTTTCGGCAGGTAATCAGCCCCAGCATTTT. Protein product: CASSFSAGNQPQHF.

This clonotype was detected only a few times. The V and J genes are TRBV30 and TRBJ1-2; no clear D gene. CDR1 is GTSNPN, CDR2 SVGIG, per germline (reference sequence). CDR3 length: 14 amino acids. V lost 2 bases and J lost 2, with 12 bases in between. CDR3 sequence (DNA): TGTGCCTGGAGTTACAGAGGAGGGAACTATGGCTACACCTTC. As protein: CAWSYRGGNYGYTF.

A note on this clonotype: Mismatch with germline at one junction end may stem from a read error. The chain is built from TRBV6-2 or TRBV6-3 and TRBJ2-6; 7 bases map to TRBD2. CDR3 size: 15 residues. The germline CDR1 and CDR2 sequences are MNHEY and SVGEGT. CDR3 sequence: CASRIGGSGANVPTF. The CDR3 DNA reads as TGTGCCAGCCGCATCGGGGGGTCCGGGGCCAACGTCCCGACTTTC.

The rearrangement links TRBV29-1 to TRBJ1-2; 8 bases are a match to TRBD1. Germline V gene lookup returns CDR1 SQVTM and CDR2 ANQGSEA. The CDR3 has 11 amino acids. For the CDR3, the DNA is TGCCGCACGGACAGGGTTTATGGCTACACCTTC. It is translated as CRTDRVYGYTF.

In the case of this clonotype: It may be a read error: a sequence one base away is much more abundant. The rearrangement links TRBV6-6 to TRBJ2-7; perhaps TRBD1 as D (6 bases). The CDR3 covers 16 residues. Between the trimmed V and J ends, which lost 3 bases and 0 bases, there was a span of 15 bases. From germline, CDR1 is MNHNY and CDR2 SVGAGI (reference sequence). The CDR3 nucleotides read TGTGCCAGCAGTTATCCCCAACCGGGACACTCCTACGAGCAGTACTTC. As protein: CASSYPQPGHSYEQYF.

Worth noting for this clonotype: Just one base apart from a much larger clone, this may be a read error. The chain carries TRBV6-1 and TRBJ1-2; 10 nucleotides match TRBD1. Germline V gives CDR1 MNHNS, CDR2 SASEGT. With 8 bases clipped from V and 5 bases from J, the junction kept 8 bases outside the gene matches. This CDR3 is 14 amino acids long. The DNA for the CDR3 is TGTGCCAGCGATAGGGACAGGGGCGAGTATGGCTACACCTTC. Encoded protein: CASDRDRGEYGYTF.

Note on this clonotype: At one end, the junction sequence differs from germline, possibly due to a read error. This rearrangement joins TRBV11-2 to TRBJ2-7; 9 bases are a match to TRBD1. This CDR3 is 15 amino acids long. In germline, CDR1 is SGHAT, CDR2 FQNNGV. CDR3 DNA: TGTGCCAACAGCTTAAAGAAGGGACAGGGCTACGAGCAGTACTTC. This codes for CANSLKKGQGYEQYF.

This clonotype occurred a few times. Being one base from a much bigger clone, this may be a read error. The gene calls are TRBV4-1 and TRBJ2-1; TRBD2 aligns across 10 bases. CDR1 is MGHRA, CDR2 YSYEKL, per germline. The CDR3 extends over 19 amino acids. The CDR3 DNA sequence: TGCACCAGCAGCCAACTTATGGTCCAGCGGGAGGGCCTGAACAATGAGCAGTTCTTC. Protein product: CTSSQLMVQREGLNNEQFF.

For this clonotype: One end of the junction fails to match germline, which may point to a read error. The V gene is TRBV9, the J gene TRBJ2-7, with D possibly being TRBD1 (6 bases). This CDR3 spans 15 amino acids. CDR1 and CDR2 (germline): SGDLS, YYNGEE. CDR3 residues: CASSVGPGVGYEQYF. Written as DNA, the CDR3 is TGTGCCAGCAGTGTAGGCCCAGGGGTCGGCTACGAGCAGTACTTC.

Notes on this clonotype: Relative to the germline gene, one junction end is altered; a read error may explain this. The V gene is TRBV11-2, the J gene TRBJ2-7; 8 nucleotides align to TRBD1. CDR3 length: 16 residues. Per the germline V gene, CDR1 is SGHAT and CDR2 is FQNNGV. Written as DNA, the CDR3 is TGTGCTAGCAGCTCCCCCGGACAGGGAAACCGTATGCAGCAGTACTTC. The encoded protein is CASSSPGQGNRMQQYF.

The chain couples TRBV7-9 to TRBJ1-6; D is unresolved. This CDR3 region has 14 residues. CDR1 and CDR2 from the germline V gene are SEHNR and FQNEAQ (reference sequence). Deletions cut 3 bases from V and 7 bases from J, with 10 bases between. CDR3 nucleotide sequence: TGTGCCAGCAGCTTTTTCGCAGTGAATTCACCCCTCCACTTT. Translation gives CASSFFAVNSPLHF.

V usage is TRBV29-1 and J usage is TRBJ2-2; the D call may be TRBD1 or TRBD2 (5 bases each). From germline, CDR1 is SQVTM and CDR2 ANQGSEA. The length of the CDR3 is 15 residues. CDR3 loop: CIVIPGRPNTGELFF. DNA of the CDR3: TGCATCGTCATTCCGGGACGGCCGAACACCGGGGAGCTGTTTTTT.

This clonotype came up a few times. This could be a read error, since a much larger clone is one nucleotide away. This CDR3 is CASRPGRGRLGYEQYF. CDR3 sequence (DNA): TGTGCCAGCAGACCGGGACGGGGACGGTTGGGCTACGAGCAGTACTTC. The chain joins TRBV28 to TRBJ2-7; D could derive from TRBD1 or TRBD2 (5 bases each). Per the germline V gene, CDR1 is MDHEN and CDR2 is SYDVKM. Trimming took off 6 bases at V and 3 bases at J, with 21 bases between the two ends. The CDR3 loop spans 16 amino acids.